These 6 T cell receptor beta chains were all obtained from the same sample, sequenced in a study of STAT3 mutations in large granular lymphocyte leukemia. The data were produced by immunoSEQ multiplex PCR, yet TCRdb's version contains in-frame clones alone and is incomplete. The data hold about 12,000 clones, with over 70% observed a single time. Their recognized antigens are unknown. Study-wide points: Every T-LGLL patient had at least one immunodominant TCRbeta clonotype.

The specimen was peripheral blood mononuclear cells. The source is a man aged 60-69 years with T-cell large granular lymphocyte leukemia. Some clones in this sample may be carry-over from other donors' samples.

The chain couples TRBV5-1 to TRBJ2-3; no clear D. Germline V gene data show CDR1 as SGHRS and CDR2 as YFSETQ. The V and J ends lost 3 bases and 5 bases respectively, with 10 bases between them. This CDR3 region has 13 residues. The CDR3 loop is CASSSLGVDTQYF. For the CDR3, the DNA is TGCGCCAGCAGCTCCCTTGGGGTAGATACGCAGTATTTT.

This chain joins TRBV27 and TRBJ2-7; no definite D call. Germline-derived CDR1 and CDR2 are MNHEY and SMNVEV (reference sequence). The CDR3 is made up of 12 amino acids. Trimming cost V 4 bases and J 1 base, with 5 bases left between them. The DNA of the CDR3 is TGTGCCAGCAGTTCCCTGTCCTACGAGCAGTACTTC. Protein sequence: CASSSLSYEQYF.

The CDR3 region has the DNA TGTGCCAGCAGTTACGGAGGCGCCTCTGGAAACACCATATATTTT. Translating it yields CASSYGGASGNTIYF. This chain links TRBV6-6 with TRBJ1-3; D gene unclear. V was shortened by 2 bases and J by 0 bases, with 8 bases between the two germline ends. This CDR3 is 15 amino acids long. Germline lookup yields CDR1 MNHNY and CDR2 SVGAGI (reference sequence).

This rearrangement joins TRBV30 to TRBJ1-2; D not resolved. The CDR3 runs 10 residues. V shed 8 bases and J shed 7 bases, with 11 bases lying between them. Looked up from germline, CDR1 is GTSNPN and CDR2 is SVGIG (reference sequence). This CDR3 reads CALRRGGYTF. CDR3 sequence (DNA): TGTGCCCTGCGGCGAGGTGGCTACACCTTC.

The CDR3 DNA reads as TGTGCCAGCTCACCGCCGGGACGGAGCTCCTACGAGCAGTACTTC. This encodes CASSPPGRSSYEQYF. The rearrangement joins TRBV18 to TRBJ2-7; D may correspond to TRBD1 or TRBD2 (5 bases each). In germline, CDR1 is KGHSH, CDR2 LQKENI. This CDR3 contains 15 residues. Trimming took 3 bases from V and 0 from J, leaving 12 bases between them. Combining the CDR3 with reference TRBV18 and TRBJ2-7 gives the whole variable domain NAGVMQNPRHLVRRRGQEARLRCSPMKGHSHVYWYRQLPEEGLKFMVYLQKENIIDESGMPKERFSAEFPKEGPSILRIQQVVRGDSAAYFCASSPPGRSSYEQYFGPGTRLTVT.

This clone was counted only a few times. V is TRBV29-1 and J is TRBJ1-1, with D perhaps matching TRBD1 (6 bases). The CDR3 is 13 amino acids. Looked up from germline, CDR1 is SQVTM and CDR2 is ANQGSEA. The ends were cut back, 7 bases at V and 0 bases at J, with 12 bases in the middle. The chain's CDR3 is CSAETGMNTEAFF. CDR3 in DNA: TGCAGCGCCGAGACAGGAATGAACACTGAAGCTTTCTTT.